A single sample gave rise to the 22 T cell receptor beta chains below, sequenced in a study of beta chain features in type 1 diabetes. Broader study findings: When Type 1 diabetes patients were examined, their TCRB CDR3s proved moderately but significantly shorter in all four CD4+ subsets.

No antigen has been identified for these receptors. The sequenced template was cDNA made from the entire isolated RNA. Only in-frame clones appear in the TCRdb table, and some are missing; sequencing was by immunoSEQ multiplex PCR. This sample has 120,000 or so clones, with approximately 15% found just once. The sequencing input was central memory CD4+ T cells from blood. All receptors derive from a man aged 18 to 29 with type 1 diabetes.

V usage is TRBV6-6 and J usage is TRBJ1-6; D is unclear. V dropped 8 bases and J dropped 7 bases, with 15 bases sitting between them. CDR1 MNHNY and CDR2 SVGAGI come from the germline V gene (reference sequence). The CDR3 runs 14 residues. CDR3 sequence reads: CASLRAGFNSPLHF. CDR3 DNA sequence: TGTGCCAGCCTGCGGGCCGGTTTCAATTCACCCCTCCACTTT.

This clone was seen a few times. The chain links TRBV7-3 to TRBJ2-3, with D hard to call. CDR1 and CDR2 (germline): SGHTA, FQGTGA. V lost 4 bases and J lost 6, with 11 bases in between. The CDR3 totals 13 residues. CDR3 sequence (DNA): TGTGCCAGCAGCTGGACGTCTGGGGATACGCAGTATTTT. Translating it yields CASSWTSGDTQYF.

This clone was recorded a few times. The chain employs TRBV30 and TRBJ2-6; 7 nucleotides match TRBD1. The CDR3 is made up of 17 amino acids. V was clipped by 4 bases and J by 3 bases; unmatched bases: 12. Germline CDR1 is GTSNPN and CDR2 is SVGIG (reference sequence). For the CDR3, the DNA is TGTGCCTGGAAGGTGAGACAGGGTATTGTTGGGGCCAACGTCCTGACTTTC. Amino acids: CAWKVRQGIVGANVLTF.

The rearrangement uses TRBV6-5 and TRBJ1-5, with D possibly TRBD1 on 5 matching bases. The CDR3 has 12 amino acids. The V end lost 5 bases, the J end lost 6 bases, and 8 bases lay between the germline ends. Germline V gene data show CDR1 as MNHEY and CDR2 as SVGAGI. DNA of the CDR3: TGTGCCAGCAGTGCTGGGGGTCAGCCCCAGCATTTT. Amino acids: CASSAGGQPQHF.

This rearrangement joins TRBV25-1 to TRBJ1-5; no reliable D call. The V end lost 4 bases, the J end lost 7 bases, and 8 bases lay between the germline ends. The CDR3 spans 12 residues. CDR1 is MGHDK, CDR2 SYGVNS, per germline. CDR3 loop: CASSVGGQPQHF. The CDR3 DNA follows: TGTGCCAGCAGTGTCGGCGGGCAGCCCCAGCATTTT.

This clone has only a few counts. For the CDR3, the DNA is TGTGCCAGCAGCGGACTAGCAGGAAGGGATGAGCAGTTCTTC. Translation: CASSGLAGRDEQFF. The gene calls are TRBV9 and TRBJ2-1, with 7 bases fitting TRBD2. With 3 bases clipped from V and 8 bases from J, the junction kept 8 bases outside the gene matches. The CDR3 is 14 amino acids. Germline CDR1 is SGDLS and CDR2 is YYNGEE.

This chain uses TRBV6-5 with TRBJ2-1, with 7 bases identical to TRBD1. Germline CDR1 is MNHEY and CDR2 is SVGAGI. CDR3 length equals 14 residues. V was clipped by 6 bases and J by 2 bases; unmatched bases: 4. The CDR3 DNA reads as TGTGCCAGCAGGGTCGGGACAGCCTACAATGAGCAGTTCTTC. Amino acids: CASRVGTAYNEQFF.

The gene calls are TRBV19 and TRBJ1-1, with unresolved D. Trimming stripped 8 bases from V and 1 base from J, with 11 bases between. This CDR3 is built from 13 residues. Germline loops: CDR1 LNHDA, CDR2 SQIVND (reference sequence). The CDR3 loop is CASSLTANTEAFF. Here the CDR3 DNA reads TGTGCCAGTTCCTTGACGGCGAACACTGAAGCTTTCTTT.

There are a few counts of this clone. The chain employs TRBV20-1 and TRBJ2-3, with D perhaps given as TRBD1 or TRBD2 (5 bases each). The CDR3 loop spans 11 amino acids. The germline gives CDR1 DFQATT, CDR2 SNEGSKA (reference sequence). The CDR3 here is CVGVSTDTQYF. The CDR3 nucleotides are TGCGTGGGGGTTAGCACAGATACGCAGTATTTT.

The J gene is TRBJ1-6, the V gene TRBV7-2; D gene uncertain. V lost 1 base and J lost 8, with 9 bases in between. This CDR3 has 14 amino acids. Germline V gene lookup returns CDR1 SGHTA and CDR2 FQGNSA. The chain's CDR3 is CASSLVFRDSPLHF. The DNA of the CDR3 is TGTGCCAGCAGCTTAGTTTTTAGGGATTCACCCCTCCACTTT.

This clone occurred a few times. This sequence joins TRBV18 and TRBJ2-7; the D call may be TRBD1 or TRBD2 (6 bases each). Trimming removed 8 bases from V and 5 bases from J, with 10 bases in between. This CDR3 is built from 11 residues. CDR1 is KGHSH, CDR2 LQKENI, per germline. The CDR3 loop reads CASRGQDEQYF. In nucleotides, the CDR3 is TGTGCCAGCCGGGGGCAGGACGAGCAGTACTTC.

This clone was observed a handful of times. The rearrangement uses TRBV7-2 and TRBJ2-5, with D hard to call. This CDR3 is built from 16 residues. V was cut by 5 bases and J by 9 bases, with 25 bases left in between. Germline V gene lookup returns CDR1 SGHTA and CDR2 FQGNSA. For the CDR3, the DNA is TGTGCCAGCAGCCCCCTCCCGGGCAGGACCCCCGGGCCCCAGTACTTC. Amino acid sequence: CASSPLPGRTPGPQYF.

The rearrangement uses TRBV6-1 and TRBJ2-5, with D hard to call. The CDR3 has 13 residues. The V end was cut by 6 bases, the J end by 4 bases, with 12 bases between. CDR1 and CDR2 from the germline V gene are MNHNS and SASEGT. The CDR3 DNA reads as TGTGCCAGCAGGGTTGACTTCCCAGAGACCCAGTACTTC. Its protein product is CASRVDFPETQYF.

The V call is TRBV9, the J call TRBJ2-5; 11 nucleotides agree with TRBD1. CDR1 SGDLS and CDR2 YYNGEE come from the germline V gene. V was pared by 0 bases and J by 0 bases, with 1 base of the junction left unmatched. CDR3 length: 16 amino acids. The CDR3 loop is CASSVGDRGYQETQYF. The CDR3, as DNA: TGTGCCAGCAGCGTAGGGGACAGGGGGTACCAAGAGACCCAGTACTTC.

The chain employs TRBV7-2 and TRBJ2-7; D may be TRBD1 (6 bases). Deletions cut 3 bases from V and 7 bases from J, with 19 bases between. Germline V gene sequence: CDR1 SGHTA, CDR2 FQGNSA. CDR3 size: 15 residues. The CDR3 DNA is TGTGCCAGCAGCTTTTGGCCGAGGGGGAATCGTGAGCAGTACTTC. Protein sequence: CASSFWPRGNREQYF.

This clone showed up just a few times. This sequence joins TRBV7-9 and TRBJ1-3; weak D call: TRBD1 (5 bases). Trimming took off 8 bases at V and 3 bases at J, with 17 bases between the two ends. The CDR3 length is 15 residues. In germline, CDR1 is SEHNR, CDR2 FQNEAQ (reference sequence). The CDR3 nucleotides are TGTGCCAGCGACTGGGGCGGTGCCTATGGAAACACCATATATTTT. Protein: CASDWGGAYGNTIYF.

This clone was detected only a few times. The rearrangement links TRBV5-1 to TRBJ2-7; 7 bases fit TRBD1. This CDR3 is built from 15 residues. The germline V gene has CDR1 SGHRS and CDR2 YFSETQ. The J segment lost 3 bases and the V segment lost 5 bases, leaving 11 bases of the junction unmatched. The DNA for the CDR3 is TGCGCCAGCAGAGAGGGGGAAACAGGGGTCTACGAGCAGTACTTC. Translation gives CASREGETGVYEQYF.

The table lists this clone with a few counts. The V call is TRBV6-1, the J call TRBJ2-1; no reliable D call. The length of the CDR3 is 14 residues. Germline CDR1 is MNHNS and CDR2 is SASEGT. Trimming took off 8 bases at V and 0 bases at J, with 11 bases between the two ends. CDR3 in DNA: TGTGCCAGCCTTGGTGGGTTCTCCTACAATGAGCAGTTCTTC. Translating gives CASLGGFSYNEQFF.

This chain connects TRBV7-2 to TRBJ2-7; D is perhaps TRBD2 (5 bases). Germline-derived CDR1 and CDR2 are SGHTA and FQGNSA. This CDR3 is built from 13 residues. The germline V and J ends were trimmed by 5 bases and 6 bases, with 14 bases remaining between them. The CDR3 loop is CASSPYITSEQYF. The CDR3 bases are TGTGCCAGCAGCCCGTACATAACTAGCGAGCAGTACTTC.

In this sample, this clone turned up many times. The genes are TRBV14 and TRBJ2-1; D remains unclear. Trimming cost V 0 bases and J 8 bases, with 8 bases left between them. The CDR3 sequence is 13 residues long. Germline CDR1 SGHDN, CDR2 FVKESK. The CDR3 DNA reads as TGTGCCAGCAGCCAAGACGGCGTTCATGAGCAGTTCTTC. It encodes CASSQDGVHEQFF. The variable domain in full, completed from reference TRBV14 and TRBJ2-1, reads EAGVTQFPSHSVIEKGQTVTLRCDPISGHDNLYWYRRVMGKEIKFLLHFVKESKQDESGMPNNRFLAERTGGTYSTLKVQPAELEDSGVYFCASSQDGVHEQFFGPGTRLTVL.

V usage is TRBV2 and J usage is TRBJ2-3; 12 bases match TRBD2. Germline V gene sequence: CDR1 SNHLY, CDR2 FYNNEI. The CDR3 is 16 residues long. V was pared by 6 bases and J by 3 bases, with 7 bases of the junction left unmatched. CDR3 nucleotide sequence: TGTGCCAGCAGGAGACTAGCGGGAGTTGAAACAGATACGCAGTATTTT. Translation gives CASRRLAGVETDTQYF.

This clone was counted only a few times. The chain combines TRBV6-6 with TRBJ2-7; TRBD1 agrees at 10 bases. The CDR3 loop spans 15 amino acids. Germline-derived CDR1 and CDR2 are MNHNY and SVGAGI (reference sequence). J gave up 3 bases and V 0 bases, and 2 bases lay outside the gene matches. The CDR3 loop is CASSYSRDRGYEQYF. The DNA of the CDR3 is TGTGCCAGCAGTTACTCCCGGGACAGGGGCTACGAGCAGTACTTC.